A single sample gave rise to the 28 T cell receptor beta chains below, sequenced in a study of blood T cell repertoires in COVID-19. Here immunoSEQ multiplex PCR was the method, and the copy in TCRdb shows in-frame clones only, minus some. The table includes some 350,000 clones, 80% to 90% detected once. Material for sequencing was PBMCs or T cells enriched from blood (not recorded which). The receptors were sampled from a woman aged 25 to 39 who had recovered from COVID-19.

V and J are TRBV30 and TRBJ1-2; TRBD1 is a possible D gene (6 bases). The V and J ends lost 4 bases and 4 bases respectively, with 22 bases between them. The germline V gene has CDR1 GTSNPN and CDR2 SVGIG (reference sequence). The CDR3 contains 16 residues. The CDR3 region is CAWIFWNGGLGYGYTF. CDR3 bases: TGTGCCTGGATTTTTTGGAACGGGGGGCTAGGCTATGGCTACACCTTC.

The V gene is TRBV6-5, the J gene TRBJ1-5, with D perhaps TRBD1 (6 bases). Germline CDR1 reads MNHEY; CDR2 reads SVGAGI. The CDR3 length is 15 residues. The V end lost 6 bases, the J end lost 3 bases, and 15 bases lay between the germline ends. CDR3 amino acids: CASSTQGAPNQPQHF. The CDR3 nucleotides read TGTGCCAGCAGCACACAGGGTGCCCCCAATCAGCCCCAGCATTTT.

V is TRBV28 and J is TRBJ2-7, with D unclear. The CDR3 is 12 amino acids. V gave up 1 base and J gave up 3 bases, with 4 bases separating them. CDR1 and CDR2 from the germline V gene are MDHEN and SYDVKM. CDR3 nucleotide sequence: TGTGCCAGCAGTTTATCCGGCTACGAGCAGTACTTC. Translated: CASSLSGYEQYF.

This chain connects TRBV7-9 to TRBJ1-2; TRBD1 aligns across 8 bases. Germline V gives CDR1 SEHNR, CDR2 FQNEAQ (reference sequence). The trim removed 1 base at V and 4 bases at J, leaving 8 bases unmatched. The CDR3 consists of 16 residues. CDR3 loop: CASSLGTGTVAYGYTF. CDR3 coding DNA: TGTGCCAGCAGCTTAGGGACAGGGACGGTCGCCTATGGCTACACCTTC.

This chain uses TRBV27 with TRBJ2-2; D possibly corresponds to TRBD1 (5 bases). V lost 5 bases and J lost 3, with 10 bases in between. Germline V gene lookup returns CDR1 MNHEY and CDR2 SMNVEV (reference sequence). The CDR3 spans 14 residues. CDR3: CASSTQAYTGELFF. The CDR3, as DNA: TGTGCCAGCAGTACACAGGCGTACACCGGGGAGCTGTTTTTT.

The rearrangement joins TRBV5-1 to TRBJ1-2; the D gene is possibly TRBD1 (5 bases). Trimming cost V 2 bases and J 8 bases, with 13 bases left between them. The CDR3 spans 13 residues. Germline V gives CDR1 SGHRS, CDR2 YFSETQ. In nucleotides, the CDR3 is TGCGCCAGCAGCTTATCCAGGGAGGAAGGCTACACCTTC. Its protein is CASSLSREEGYTF.

The chain carries TRBV5-6 and TRBJ1-1; D ambiguous. CDR1 and CDR2 (germline): SGHDT, YYEEEE. With 4 bases removed from V and 11 bases from J, the gap between germline ends came to 15 bases. This CDR3 is built from 12 residues. CDR3 amino acids: CASSTQRTGAFF. The CDR3 coding sequence is TGTGCCAGCAGCACTCAGCGTACTGGGGCTTTCTTT.

This chain connects TRBV2 to TRBJ2-3; 8 nucleotides match TRBD2. Per germline, CDR1 SNHLY and CDR2 FYNNEI. CDR3 length equals 14 residues. The junction had 6 bases not matched to a gene; V was cut back by 10 bases and J by 0 bases. This chain's CDR3 is CAILGGASTDTQYF. The DNA for the CDR3 is TGTGCCATACTCGGGGGGGCTAGCACAGATACGCAGTATTTT.

The chain has TRBV28 and TRBJ1-2; no firm D call. The germline gives CDR1 MDHEN, CDR2 SYDVKM. Trimming pared 5 bases from V and 8 bases from J, leaving 9 bases between. The CDR3 sequence is 11 residues long. This chain's CDR3 is CASSQKRGYTF. CDR3 coding DNA: TGTGCCAGCAGTCAAAAGCGGGGCTACACCTTC.

The chain joins TRBV4-3 to TRBJ1-5; 8 nucleotides line up with TRBD1. Germline V gene sequence: CDR1 LGHNA, CDR2 YSLEER. The CDR3 runs to 16 residues. Germline trimming cut 0 bases from V and 5 bases from J; bases unmatched to any gene: 6. CDR3 nucleotides: TGCGCCAGCAGCCAAGATATGGGACAGGTATATCAGCCCCAGCATTTT. This encodes CASSQDMGQVYQPQHF.

This clone was seen only once. This rearrangement joins TRBV7-8 to TRBJ1-2; D is unresolved. V lost 3 bases to trimming and J lost 4 bases, with 9 bases between them. CDR1 and CDR2 from the germline V gene are SGHVS and FQNEAQ. The CDR3 is 13 residues long. CDR3 sequence: CASSFSIFYGYTF. In DNA form, the CDR3 reads TGTGCCAGCAGCTTTAGTATATTCTATGGCTACACCTTC.

The rearrangement links TRBV3-1 (or the pseudogene TRBV3-2) to TRBJ1-6; possible D gene TRBD1, 5 bases. This CDR3 comprises 14 residues. V was shortened by 4 bases and J by 7 bases, with 11 bases between the two germline ends. Germline CDR1 LGHDT, CDR2 YNNKEL (reference sequence). As DNA, the CDR3 is TGTGCCAGCAGCCTTCAGGGTGGAAATTCACCCCTCCACTTT. It yields the protein CASSLQGGNSPLHF.

The V and J genes are TRBV4-1 and TRBJ2-1; no clear D. The germline CDR1 and CDR2 sequences are MGHRA and YSYEKL. V was shortened by 4 bases and J by 1 base, with 11 bases between the two germline ends. CDR3 length: 15 residues. The CDR3 sequence: CASSPQTRSYNEQFF. Here the CDR3 DNA reads TGCGCCAGCAGCCCCCAGACACGGTCCTACAATGAGCAGTTCTTC.

The chain couples TRBV19 to TRBJ2-1; 7 positions match TRBD1. The CDR3 is made up of 14 amino acids. Unmatched junction bases numbered 8, after V lost 4 bases and J lost 8 bases. Per the germline V gene, CDR1 is LNHDA and CDR2 is SQIVND (reference sequence). Here the CDR3 reads CASSKTGDADEQFF. DNA for the CDR3: TGTGCCAGTAGTAAAACAGGGGATGCGGATGAGCAGTTCTTC.

The chain uses TRBV6-4 and TRBJ2-5; the match to TRBD2 covers 9 bases. CDR1 and CDR2 (germline): MRHNA, SNTAGT. This CDR3 is built from 13 residues. After removal of 7 bases from V and 8 bases from J, the junction contained 8 bases not matched to a gene. The CDR3 coding sequence is TGTGCCAGCATCGGGACTAGCCCTACCACCCAGTACTTC. It yields the protein CASIGTSPTTQYF.

This clone showed up just once. The chain recombines TRBV30 with TRBJ1-2; tentatively, D is TRBD1 (6 bases). V gave up 5 bases and J gave up 0 bases, with 16 bases separating them. The CDR3 is 15 residues long. Germline assignment: CDR1 GTSNPN and CDR2 SVGIG (reference sequence). CDR3 DNA: TGTGCCTGGTTTTCCGGACAGTCCTCTAACTATGGCTACACCTTC. Translated, it gives CAWFSGQSSNYGYTF.

The chain joins TRBV28 to TRBJ2-3; D perhaps matches TRBD2 (6 bases). Trimming stripped 2 bases from V and 6 bases from J, with 9 bases between. The CDR3 has 13 amino acids. Germline loops: CDR1 MDHEN, CDR2 SYDVKM. Written as DNA, the CDR3 is TGTGCCAGCAGTTTAGGGGGGTGGGATACGCAGTATTTT. This codes for CASSLGGWDTQYF.

This clone has only one observation. This chain uses TRBV19 with TRBJ1-1; D unclear. The CDR3 totals 15 residues. Germline loops: CDR1 LNHDA, CDR2 SQIVND (reference sequence). V was clipped by 7 bases and J by 2 bases, with 17 bases between them. In DNA form, the CDR3 reads TGTGCCAGTACCACAGTCACCAGAACCAACACTGAAGCTTTCTTT. It codes for CASTTVTRTNTEAFF. Full variable domain (rest looked up from reference TRBV19 and TRBJ1-1): DGGITQSPKYLFRKEGQNVTLSCEQNLNHDAMYWYRQDPGQGLRLIYYSQIVNDFQKGDIAEGYSVSREKKESFPLTVTSAQKNPTAFYLCASTTVTRTNTEAFFGQGTRLTVV.

V usage is TRBV5-4 and J usage is TRBJ2-1; 9 nucleotides agree with TRBD2. The CDR3 spans 16 residues. Germline-derived CDR1 and CDR2 are SGHNT and YYREEE (reference sequence). J gave up 7 bases and V 4 bases, and 12 bases lay outside the gene matches. CDR3 DNA sequence: TGTGCCAGCAGCAGGCTAGCGGGGTCGGTTCGGAATGAGCAGTTCTTC. This sequence encodes CASSRLAGSVRNEQFF.

The V call is TRBV19, the J call TRBJ1-1; perhaps TRBD1 as D (6 bases). The CDR3 length is 13 residues. Germline V gene data show CDR1 as LNHDA and CDR2 as SQIVND (reference sequence). Trimming took off 8 bases at V and 4 bases at J, with 14 bases between the two ends. As DNA, the CDR3 is TGTGCCAGTGCCCCGGGACATCTCACTGAAGCTTTCTTT. Amino acid sequence: CASAPGHLTEAFF.

The rearrangement uses TRBV5-6 and TRBJ2-7, with D possibly being TRBD1 (5 bases). Germline values: CDR1 SGHDT, CDR2 YYEEEE. V was cut by 0 bases and J by 4 bases, with 11 bases left in between. This CDR3 region has 14 residues. CDR3 protein: CASSLGQNEYEQYF. In DNA, the CDR3 is TGTGCCAGCAGCTTGGGACAGAACGAATACGAGCAGTACTTC.

V and J are TRBV10-3 and TRBJ1-6; D unresolved. Germline V gene data show CDR1 as ENHRY and CDR2 as SYGVKD. This CDR3 has 16 amino acids. Trimming cost V 6 bases and J 0 bases, with 12 bases left between them. CDR3 region: CAIRPTESSYNSPLHF. In DNA form, the CDR3 reads TGTGCCATCAGACCCACAGAGAGCTCCTATAATTCACCCCTCCACTTT.

V is TRBV9 and J is TRBJ1-1; no firm D call. In germline, CDR1 is SGDLS, CDR2 YYNGEE. The CDR3 length is 14 residues. V was pared by 0 bases and J by 7 bases, with 13 bases between. CDR3: CASSVAGNWDEAFF. CDR3 bases: TGTGCCAGCAGCGTAGCGGGGAATTGGGATGAAGCTTTCTTT.

Turning to this clone: Within the sample, other DNA sequences also encode this same CDR3. The V and J genes are TRBV19 and TRBJ2-7, with D maybe TRBD1 (6 bases). The CDR3 spans 13 residues. Per the germline V gene, CDR1 is LNHDA and CDR2 is SQIVND (reference sequence). V was shortened by 3 bases and J by 2 bases, with 8 bases between the two germline ends. CDR3: CASSMDRTYEQYF. In nucleotides, the CDR3 is TGTGCCAGTAGTATGGACAGAACCTACGAGCAGTACTTC. Together with reference TRBV19 and TRBJ2-7, the CDR3 gives the full variable domain: DGGITQSPKYLFRKEGQNVTLSCEQNLNHDAMYWYRQDPGQGLRLIYYSQIVNDFQKGDIAEGYSVSREKKESFPLTVTSAQKNPTAFYLCASSMDRTYEQYFGPGTRLTVT.

This chain uses TRBV30 with TRBJ1-1; D perhaps matches TRBD1 (5 bases). The CDR3 is made up of 13 amino acids. Looked up from germline, CDR1 is GTSNPN and CDR2 is SVGIG (reference sequence). V gave up 3 bases and J gave up 0 bases, with 8 bases separating them. The CDR3 bases are TGTGCCTGGAGAACAGGTCTGAACACTGAAGCTTTCTTT. Its protein is CAWRTGLNTEAFF.

This chain uses TRBV6-1 with TRBJ1-5; no definite D call. Trimming took off 1 base at V and 7 bases at J, with 11 bases between the two ends. The CDR3 totals 14 residues. Germline values: CDR1 MNHNS, CDR2 SASEGT. The CDR3 region has the DNA TGTGCCAGCAGTGAAGTAGGGAGAGGACAGCCCCAGCATTTT. It codes for CASSEVGRGQPQHF.

This CDR3 reads CASNGRQRTPGELFF. The DNA for the CDR3 is TGTGCCAGCAACGGGAGACAGAGAACACCTGGGGAGCTGTTTTTT. The chain recombines TRBV2 with TRBJ2-2, with D possibly matching TRBD2 (6 bases). The V end was cut by 7 bases, the J end by 8 bases, with 20 bases between. The CDR3 extends over 15 amino acids. Germline loops: CDR1 SNHLY, CDR2 FYNNEI. The full variable domain, rest sourced from reference TRBV2 and TRBJ2-2, is EPEVTQTPSHQVTQMGQEVILRCVPISNHLYFYWYRQILGQKVEFLVSFYNNEISEKSEIFDDQFSVERPDGSNFTLKIRSTKLEDSAMYFCASNGRQRTPGELFFGEGSRLTVL.

The chain combines TRBV5-1 with TRBJ1-1, with unresolved D. Germline CDR1 is SGHRS and CDR2 is YFSETQ. Trimming cost V 2 bases and J 8 bases, with 7 bases left between them. The CDR3 loop spans 11 amino acids. The CDR3 loop reads CASSFGGEAFF. The CDR3 DNA reads as TGCGCCAGCAGCTTCGGAGGCGAAGCTTTCTTT.